The 8 T cell receptor beta chains in this list originate from one sample, sequenced in a study of OX40 agonist ivuxolimab in advanced cancers. Generated by immunoSEQ multiplex PCR, the TCRdb table keeps only in-frame clones and is missing some. The repertoire holds some 50,000 clones, approximately 82% seen once, with 2% to 3% in the top ten. The sample in question was CD4+ or CD8+ T cells sorted from blood, obtained in a trial of the OX40 agonist ivuxolimab. Receptors were obtained from an adult with an advanced solid tumor such as melanoma, head and neck, liver or kidney cancer.

The V gene is TRBV6-6, the J gene TRBJ2-1; TRBD2 matches at 10 bases. Germline values: CDR1 MNHNY, CDR2 SVGAGI (reference sequence). V shed 7 bases, J shed 6 bases, and the junction held 3 bases outside the gene matches. The CDR3 runs to 13 residues. In DNA form, the CDR3 reads TGTGCCAGCACCACTAGCGGGACCAATGAGCAGTTCTTC. Its translation is CASTTSGTNEQFF.

The chain couples TRBV5-5 to TRBJ2-2; TRBD2 agrees at 11 bases. The CDR3 covers 17 residues. V lost 6 bases, J lost 5 bases, and 12 bases stayed unmatched. Germline V lookup: CDR1 SGHKS, CDR2 YYEKEE (reference sequence). The CDR3 region is CASTKPLAGGLTGELFF. The CDR3 DNA is TGTGCCAGCACCAAACCCCTAGCGGGGGGACTTACCGGGGAGCTGTTTTTT.

The chain uses TRBV11-2 and TRBJ2-5; tentative D call: TRBD1 (5 bases). CDR3 length: 16 amino acids. V gave up 1 base and J gave up 1 base, with 13 bases separating them. Germline assignment: CDR1 SGHAT and CDR2 FQNNGV. The CDR3 DNA follows: TGTGCCAGCAGCTTAGGCTGGGGCGAGATCCAAGAGACCCAGTACTTC. Protein sequence: CASSLGWGEIQETQYF.

DNA of the CDR3: TGTGCCAGCAAAGCTTATTCGGTGAGGGTCAATCAGCCCCAGCATTTT. Translation gives CASKAYSVRVNQPQHF. This chain links TRBV7-9 with TRBJ1-5; D uncertain. V was cut by 7 bases and J by 3 bases, with 19 bases left in between. The length of the CDR3 is 16 residues. CDR1 is SEHNR and CDR2 is FQNEAQ in the germline V gene (reference sequence).

The sample holds one count of this clone. At one end the junction does not follow the germline gene, possibly because of a read error. The rearrangement uses TRBV5-4 and TRBJ1-2, with 8 nucleotides matching TRBD1. This CDR3 is built from 14 residues. Germline assignment: CDR1 SGHNT and CDR2 YYREEE (reference sequence). CDR3: CASSQGTGGYGYTF. DNA of the CDR3: TGCGCCAGCAGCCAGGGAACAGGGGGGTATGGCTACACCTTC.

The J gene is TRBJ2-4, the V gene TRBV18; D is uncertain. Germline CDR1 is KGHSH and CDR2 is LQKENI. CDR3 length: 17 amino acids. Trimming removed 2 bases at V and 0 bases at J, with 14 bases between. The CDR3 loop is CASSPELGGRAKNIQYF. DNA of the CDR3: TGTGCCAGCTCACCAGAGTTGGGCGGTAGAGCCAAAAACATTCAGTACTTC.

CDR3 nucleotides: TGCGCCAGCAGTGAGTCGTACGGTGAAGCTTTCTTT. It codes for CASSESYGEAFF. The chain joins TRBV10-1 to TRBJ1-1; no clear D gene. CDR3 length equals 12 residues. Trimming stripped 0 bases from V and 7 bases from J, with 6 bases between. The germline gives CDR1 WNHNN, CDR2 SYGVQD (reference sequence).

This chain links TRBV18 with TRBJ2-5, with D possibly TRBD2 on 6 matching bases. CDR1 is KGHSH, CDR2 LQKENI, per germline. V dropped 0 bases and J dropped 3 bases, with 14 bases sitting between them. The CDR3 is 16 amino acids. The CDR3 DNA sequence: TGTGCCAGCTCACCACCGGGCCAACTAGCAAAAGAGACCCAGTACTTC. Translation gives CASSPPGQLAKETQYF.